This T cell receptor beta chain was obtained from a study of blood T cell repertoires in COVID-19 (dated by TCRdb to about 2020). Some background on the complete study: Collaborator samples came from the United States, Italy and Spain and covered acute and convalescent phases of COVID-19. Sample metadata almost always included a de-identified subject ID, COVID-19 status, age in years and sex. The material from the prospective study consisted of cDNA or gDNA derived from T cells, B-cell-depleted T cells, or PBMCs. The dataset comprised deeply sampled blood TCRbeta repertoires from subjects exposed to, actively infected with, or recovered from COVID-19. Where HLA class I and class II types were available, the types were taken from metadata supplied by the sample provider, not from assay-based typing. A freely available public database, intended as a resource for researchers studying the immune response to SARS-CoV-2, is where the repertoires were released. The samples were drawn from the first 160 participants of the ongoing ImmuneRACE study and from 1,200 or so subjects provided by 6 global collaborators.

The paper as a whole reports these results and caveats: The quantity of clinical and demographic metadata differed by source and by participant and was supplied without curation.

In the prospective study, participants were 18 to 89 years old, resided in 24 geographic areas of the United States, and were enrolled through a virtual design. To assign participants to cohorts, the prospective study relied on clinical history that participants themselves reported in a screening survey and a study questionnaire. For ImmuneRACE Cohort 3, a participant was defined as recovered based on two consecutive negative NP/OP PCR tests, clearance by a healthcare professional, or resolution of symptoms. In the prospective study, whole blood, serum and a nasopharyngeal or oropharyngeal swab were collected from each participant by mobile phlebotomists. Over a 2-month period, participants in the prospective study had the option of providing additional blood draws and questionnaires. Before DNA extraction, prospective study blood samples were shipped either frozen or at room temperature. With respect to this clone: The antigen this receptor binds is unknown. Base-call qualities are not available, and no considerably larger clone is one nucleotide away.

TCRbeta CDR3 regions were amplified from genomic DNA using the immunoSEQ Assay, a bias-controlled multiplex PCR. The published analysis was carried out like this. The number of nucleated cells in each sample was estimated from the amplification of reference gene primers within the assay. To quantify the absolute abundance of each unique TCRbeta CDR3 rearrangement, sequence reads were collapsed and filtered. For each sample, productive Simpson clonality was calculated as the square root of Simpson's diversity index over productive rearrangements. In TCRdb, the immuneACCESS table is reduced to in-frame sequences with V and J assigned. These tables do not hold every clone; where another copy was compared, an unresolved V gene accounts for under half, and the others remain unexplained. The DNA gave D and trimming, while V, J and clone size come from that table. Within this sample are 250,000 to 300,000 clones, with 75% to 90% of them counted one time only. The ten top clones hold around 1.7% of the sample.

The sample consisted of PBMCs or T cells enriched from blood (not recorded which). The clonotype originates from a woman aged 40 to 50 who had recovered from COVID-19.

The nucleotide sequence reads as follows: TGTGCCAGCAGTTATCGGACAGGGGATAGCACTGAAGCTTTCTTT. It is translated as CASSYRTGDSTEAFF. This chain is built from TRBV6-5 and TRBJ1-1; 9 central bases correspond to TRBD1. The germline V gene gives CDR1 as MNHEY and CDR2 as SVGAGI. The CDR3 spans 15 residues, from the cysteine through the phenylalanine. Only the CDR3 region is kept as DNA, spanning 45 bases read in frame from base 1. Clipping removes 3 bases from V and 4 bases from J, with 6 as the unmatched junction base count.